The 26 T cell receptor beta chains presented below share a single source sample, sequenced in a study of T cell responses to AZD1222 COVID-19 vaccine. This table comes from immunoSEQ multiplex PCR, and its TCRdb copy is limited to in-frame clones, with some not included. The data contain about 82,000 clones, around 90% of them singletons. This specimen was peripheral blood, taken on day 0 of AZD1222 vaccination. These receptors were obtained from an adult in good health.

The rearrangement links TRBV18 to TRBJ1-2; D possibly corresponds to TRBD1 (5 bases). The CDR3 is made up of 15 amino acids. CDR1 is KGHSH and CDR2 is LQKENI in the germline V gene. Deletions cut 3 bases from V and 5 bases from J, with 16 bases between. CDR3 in amino acids: CASSPTTRGEYGYTF. CDR3 bases: TGTGCCAGCTCACCGACTACAAGGGGAGAGTATGGCTACACCTTC.

The chain has TRBV5-1 and TRBJ1-1, with D perhaps matching TRBD1 (6 bases). Trimming removed 7 bases from V and 4 bases from J, with 17 bases in between. The CDR3 spans 14 residues. Germline assignment: CDR1 SGHRS and CDR2 YFSETQ. The CDR3 nucleotides are TGCGCCAGCGGATTGCAAACAGGGACCACTGAAGCTTTCTTT. Encoded protein: CASGLQTGTTEAFF.

V usage is TRBV29-1 and J usage is TRBJ1-5, with D maybe TRBD1 (6 bases). Trimming cost V 5 bases and J 3 bases, with 14 bases left between them. Per germline, CDR1 SQVTM and CDR2 ANQGSEA. This CDR3 comprises 14 residues. CDR3 sequence (DNA): TGCAGCGTTTCGGGAGGGGACAACAATCAGCCCCAGCATTTT. Translation: CSVSGGDNNQPQHF.

The CDR3 DNA follows: TGTGCCAGCAGCCCTCGACTAGCGGGGGGGCAAGATACGCAGTATTTT. Its translation: CASSPRLAGGQDTQYF. The chain recombines TRBV7-6 with TRBJ2-3; 14 bases align to TRBD2. V gave up 5 bases and J gave up 5 bases; unmatched junction bases: 6. Germline CDR1 and CDR2: SGHVS and FNYEAQ. This CDR3 has 16 residues.

The CDR3 nucleotides read TGTGCCAGCAGCTTTCTAGCGGGGGACCACTCCGCCGAGCAGTACTTC. Amino acid sequence: CASSFLAGDHSAEQYF. The chain combines TRBV5-4 with TRBJ2-7, with 10 positions matching TRBD2. In germline, CDR1 is SGHNT, CDR2 YYREEE (reference sequence). The CDR3 spans 16 residues. V shed 2 bases and J 6 bases; nucleotides not matched to a gene: 11.

The CDR3 sequence is CASSTGGGATDTQYF. The CDR3 DNA sequence: TGTGCCAGCAGCACCGGGGGCGGGGCGACAGATACGCAGTATTTT. The V gene is TRBV7-7, the J gene TRBJ2-3; either TRBD1 or TRBD2 may supply D (6 bases each). Per the germline V gene, CDR1 is SSHAT and CDR2 is FNYEAQ (reference sequence). The CDR3 loop spans 15 amino acids. The ends were cut back, 5 bases at V and 3 bases at J, with 15 bases in the middle.

The rearrangement links TRBV3-1 (or the pseudogene TRBV3-2) to TRBJ1-1, with D possibly matching TRBD1 (5 bases). Germline CDR1 and CDR2: LGHDT and YNNKEL (reference sequence). The germline V and J ends were trimmed by 2 bases and 1 base, with 8 bases remaining between them. The CDR3 loop spans 14 amino acids. The CDR3 is CASSQSGQNTEAFF. As DNA, the CDR3 is TGTGCCAGCAGCCAATCAGGGCAGAACACTGAAGCTTTCTTT.

The V call is TRBV6-5, the J call TRBJ1-1; D is perhaps TRBD1 (5 bases). The germline V gene encodes CDR1 MNHEY and CDR2 SVGAGI. This CDR3 comprises 14 residues. Trimming cost V 5 bases and J 3 bases, with 13 bases left between them. The CDR3 bases are TGTGCCAGCAGTCGGGGAGGGGAGGACACTGAAGCTTTCTTT. Translation gives CASSRGGEDTEAFF.

This clone was found a few times. The gene calls are TRBV4-2 and TRBJ1-2; the match to TRBD1 covers 9 bases. The CDR3 consists of 16 residues. CDR1 LGHNA and CDR2 YNFKEQ come from the germline V gene. V lost 0 bases to trimming and J lost 3 bases; unmatched junction nucleotides: 5. CDR3 nucleotides: TGTGCCAGCAGCCAAGATGCACAGGGGGCGCACTATGGCTACACCTTC. Translated: CASSQDAQGAHYGYTF.

The chain combines TRBV10-1 with TRBJ1-2, with D hard to call. V shed 0 bases and J shed 2 bases, with 4 bases lying between them. Looked up from germline, CDR1 is WNHNN and CDR2 is SYGVQD (reference sequence). The CDR3 runs to 13 residues. In nucleotides, the CDR3 is TGCGCCAGCAGTGAGTCTAGGAACTATGGCTACACCTTC. Protein sequence: CASSESRNYGYTF.

V and J are TRBV6-1 and TRBJ2-1; 9 bases are shared with TRBD2. Germline values: CDR1 MNHNS, CDR2 SASEGT. V dropped 4 bases and J dropped 2; count of bases not matched to a gene: 6. The CDR3 runs 16 residues. The CDR3 spells CASSGPSGATYNEQFF. Written as DNA, the CDR3 is TGTGCCAGCAGTGGGCCTAGCGGGGCTACCTACAATGAGCAGTTCTTC.

The chain joins TRBV19 to TRBJ1-1, with a tentative D call TRBD1 (6 bases). The germline V and J ends were trimmed by 4 bases and 5 bases, with 17 bases remaining between them. The CDR3 covers 15 residues. Germline-derived CDR1 and CDR2 are LNHDA and SQIVND (reference sequence). The CDR3 DNA is TGTGCCAGTAGTAAAGGAAGAATGAGGGGGACTGAAGCTTTCTTT. Its protein product is CASSKGRMRGTEAFF.

This rearrangement joins TRBV9 to TRBJ2-5; D not certain. The CDR3 loop spans 15 amino acids. V lost 3 bases and J 1 base, leaving 13 bases between the germline ends. Germline loops: CDR1 SGDLS, CDR2 YYNGEE. CDR3 sequence reads: CASSDITRSQETQYF. The CDR3 nucleotides read TGTGCCAGCAGCGATATAACGCGGAGCCAAGAGACCCAGTACTTC.

The CDR3 region has the DNA TGTGCCAGCAGCTTAAGGACAGCCCCCTACGAGCAGTACTTC. It is translated as CASSLRTAPYEQYF. The rearrangement links TRBV5-4 to TRBJ2-7; tentative D call: TRBD1 (6 bases). The CDR3 has 14 amino acids. Between the trimmed V and J ends, which lost 2 bases and 2 bases, there was a span of 11 bases. Germline CDR1 and CDR2: SGHNT and YYREEE (reference sequence).

This clone was counted many times. The chain carries TRBV19 and TRBJ1-4; 9 bases align to TRBD1. V dropped 6 bases and J dropped 7; count of bases not matched to a gene: 6. This CDR3 spans 14 amino acids. The germline V gene has CDR1 LNHDA and CDR2 SQIVND (reference sequence). The chain's CDR3 is CASRETGGGEKLFF. DNA of the CDR3: TGTGCCAGTAGGGAAACAGGGGGCGGTGAAAAACTGTTTTTT.

The J gene is TRBJ2-5, the V gene TRBV19; TRBD2 matches 8 bases. V was pared by 2 bases and J by 2 bases, with 7 bases of the junction left unmatched. CDR1 and CDR2 from the germline V gene are LNHDA and SQIVND (reference sequence). The CDR3 is 16 residues long. The CDR3 sequence is CASSISQRGPQETQYF. CDR3 sequence (DNA): TGTGCCAGTAGTATAAGCCAGCGGGGGCCTCAAGAGACCCAGTACTTC.

J is TRBJ1-2 and V is TRBV11-2, with D unresolved. Germline V gene data show CDR1 as SGHAT and CDR2 as FQNNGV. The length of the CDR3 is 13 residues. Trimming removed 5 bases from V and 0 bases from J, with 7 bases in between. CDR3 in DNA: TGTGCCAGCAGCAGTAGGACTAACTATGGCTACACCTTC. Its translation: CASSSRTNYGYTF.

This clone has a single count. CDR3 region: CASRPRWGGAFGTDTQYF. CDR3 DNA sequence: TGTGCCAGCAGACCTCGCTGGGGGGGGGCGTTTGGCACAGATACGCAGTATTTT. J is TRBJ2-3 and V is TRBV27; maybe TRBD2 (7 bases). The CDR3 length is 18 residues. Germline CDR1 reads MNHEY; CDR2 reads SMNVEV (reference sequence). Trimming left V 6 bases short and J 1 base short, with 23 bases between.

This clone was observed a handful of times. The chain has TRBV28 and TRBJ2-7, with TRBD2 identical over 8 bases. The germline gives CDR1 MDHEN, CDR2 SYDVKM. Unmatched junction bases numbered 6, after V lost 6 bases and J lost 2 bases. The CDR3 loop spans 14 amino acids. This CDR3 is CASSSTGGPYEQYF. The CDR3 nucleotides read TGTGCCAGCAGCTCTACGGGGGGGCCCTACGAGCAGTACTTC.

V usage is TRBV15 and J usage is TRBJ2-2; D is undetermined. This CDR3 region has 17 residues. V gave up 0 bases and J gave up 0 bases, with 11 bases separating them. CDR1 is LNHNV and CDR2 is YYDKDF in the germline V gene (reference sequence). The CDR3 region has the DNA TGTGCCACCAGCAGAGATGCTGGGATCGCGAACACCGGGGAGCTGTTTTTT. It is translated as CATSRDAGIANTGELFF. The full variable domain, rest sourced from reference TRBV15 and TRBJ2-2, is DAMVIQNPRYQVTQFGKPVTLSCSQTLNHNVMYWYQQKSSQAPKLLFHYYDKDFNNEADTPDNFQSRRPNTSFCFLDIRSPGLGDTAMYLCATSRDAGIANTGELFFGEGSRLTVL.

This clone was seen only a few times. The genes are TRBV6-2 or TRBV6-3 and TRBJ2-1, with 9 bases matching TRBD1. There are 14 residues in the CDR3. Looked up from germline, CDR1 is MNHEY and CDR2 is SVGEGT. The ends lost 0 bases at V and 8 bases at J; junction bases unmatched: 2. CDR3 in DNA: TGTGCCAGCAGTTACTCGACAGGGGGGGATGAGCAGTTCTTC. Translated, it gives CASSYSTGGDEQFF.

This sequence joins TRBV5-6 and TRBJ1-2, with 10 bases that match TRBD1. V trimming: 2 bases; J trimming: 6 bases; junction bases outside the gene matches: 1. CDR1 SGHDT and CDR2 YYEEEE come from the germline V gene. The CDR3 has 13 residues. The CDR3 is CASSFGQGDGYTF. The CDR3 nucleotides read TGTGCCAGCAGCTTCGGACAGGGGGATGGCTACACCTTC.

The chain combines TRBV18 with TRBJ2-7; D may be TRBD2 (5 bases). CDR1 KGHSH and CDR2 LQKENI come from the germline V gene. This CDR3 is built from 15 residues. V shed 2 bases and J shed 0 bases, with 11 bases lying between them. Here the CDR3 reads CASSPNGGPSYEQYF. The CDR3 DNA reads as TGTGCCAGCTCACCAAACGGCGGGCCCTCCTACGAGCAGTACTTC.

The V gene is TRBV4-3, the J gene TRBJ1-5; the D is unclear. There are 15 residues in the CDR3. V was cut by 5 bases and J by 1 base, with 12 bases left in between. Germline loops: CDR1 LGHNA, CDR2 YSLEER. DNA for the CDR3: TGCGCCAGCAGCGCCCGTTTAGTCAGCAATCAGCCCCAGCATTTT. This encodes CASSARLVSNQPQHF.

V usage is TRBV11-2 and J usage is TRBJ1-6; D is uncertain. The CDR3 extends over 17 amino acids. Trimming pared 3 bases from V and 8 bases from J, leaving 20 bases between. Germline V gene data show CDR1 as SGHAT and CDR2 as FQNNGV. CDR3 residues: CASSFRIGLGADSPLHF. The CDR3 nucleotides read TGTGCCAGCAGCTTTCGGATCGGGCTGGGCGCGGATTCACCCCTCCACTTT.

The chain is built from TRBV6-2 or TRBV6-3 and TRBJ2-1, with a weak D call TRBD2 (7 bases). With 0 bases removed from V and 7 bases from J, the gap between germline ends came to 19 bases. CDR1 MNHEY and CDR2 SVGEGT come from the germline V gene. CDR3 length equals 17 residues. The CDR3 protein is CASSYSLRGASENEQFF. The CDR3 bases are TGTGCCAGCAGTTACTCGTTACGGGGGGCCTCTGAAAATGAGCAGTTCTTC.